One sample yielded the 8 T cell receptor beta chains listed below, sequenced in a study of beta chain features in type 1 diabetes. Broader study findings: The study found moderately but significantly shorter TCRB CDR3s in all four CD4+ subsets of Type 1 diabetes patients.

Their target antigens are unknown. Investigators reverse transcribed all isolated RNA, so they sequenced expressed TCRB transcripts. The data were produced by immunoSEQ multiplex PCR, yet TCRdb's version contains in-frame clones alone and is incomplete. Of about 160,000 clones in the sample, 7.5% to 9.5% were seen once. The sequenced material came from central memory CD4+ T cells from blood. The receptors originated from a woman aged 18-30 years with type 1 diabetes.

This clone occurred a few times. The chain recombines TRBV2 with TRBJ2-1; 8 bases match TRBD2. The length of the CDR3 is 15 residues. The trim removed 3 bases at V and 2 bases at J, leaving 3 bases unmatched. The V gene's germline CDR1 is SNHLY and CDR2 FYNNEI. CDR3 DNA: TGTGCCAGCAGTGAGGGGCGGGGGGCCTACAATGAGCAGTTCTTC. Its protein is CASSEGRGAYNEQFF.

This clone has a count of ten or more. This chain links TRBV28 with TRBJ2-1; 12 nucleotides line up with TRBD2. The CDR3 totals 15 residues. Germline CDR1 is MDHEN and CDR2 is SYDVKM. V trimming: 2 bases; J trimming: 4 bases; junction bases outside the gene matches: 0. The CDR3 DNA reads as TGTGCCAGCAGTTTACTAGCGGGAGGGTACAATGAGCAGTTCTTC. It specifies CASSLLAGGYNEQFF.

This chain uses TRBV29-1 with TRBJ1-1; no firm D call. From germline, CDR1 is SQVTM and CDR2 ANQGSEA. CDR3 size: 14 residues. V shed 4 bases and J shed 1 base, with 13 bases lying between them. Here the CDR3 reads CSVVGSAQNTEAFF. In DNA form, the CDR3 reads TGCAGCGTTGTAGGCAGCGCCCAGAACACTGAAGCTTTCTTT.

The CDR3 loop is CASSQSGHGYTF. The CDR3 DNA sequence: TGCGCCAGCAGCCAAAGCGGTCATGGCTACACCTTC. The rearrangement uses TRBV4-3 and TRBJ1-2; D is unclear. The V gene lost 2 bases and the J gene lost 6 bases, with 7 bases spanning the gap. Germline loops: CDR1 LGHNA, CDR2 YSLEER. This CDR3 contains 12 residues.

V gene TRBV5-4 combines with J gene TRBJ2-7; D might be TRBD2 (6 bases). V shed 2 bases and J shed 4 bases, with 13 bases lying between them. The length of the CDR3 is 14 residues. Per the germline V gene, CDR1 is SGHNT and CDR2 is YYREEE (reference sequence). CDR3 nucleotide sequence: TGTGCCAGCAGCTTAATGCTAGCGCCATACGAGCAGTACTTC. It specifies CASSLMLAPYEQYF.

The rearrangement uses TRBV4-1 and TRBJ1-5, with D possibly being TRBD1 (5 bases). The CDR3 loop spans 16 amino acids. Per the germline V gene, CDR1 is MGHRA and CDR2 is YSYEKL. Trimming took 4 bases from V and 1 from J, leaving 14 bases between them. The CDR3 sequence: CASSRTGGGSNQPQHF. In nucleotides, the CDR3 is TGCGCCAGCAGCCGAACCGGCGGGGGGAGCAATCAGCCCCAGCATTTT.

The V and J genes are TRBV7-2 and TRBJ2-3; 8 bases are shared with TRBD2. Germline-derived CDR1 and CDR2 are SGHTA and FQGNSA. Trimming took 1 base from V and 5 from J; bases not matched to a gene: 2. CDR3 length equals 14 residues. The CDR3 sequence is CASSLGAGGDTQYF. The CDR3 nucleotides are TGTGCCAGCAGCTTAGGCGCGGGGGGAGATACGCAGTATTTT.

CDR3 sequence reads: CASSSSQETQYF. CDR3 nucleotides: TGTGCCAGCTCCTCGAGCCAAGAGACCCAGTACTTC. V gene TRBV18 combines with J gene TRBJ2-5; D gene unclear. Looked up from germline, CDR1 is KGHSH and CDR2 is LQKENI. This CDR3 is 12 amino acids long. The germline V and J ends were trimmed by 6 bases and 1 base, with 6 bases remaining between them.